Following are 21 T cell receptor beta chains from one sample sequenced in a study of T cell repertoires in ileal Crohn's disease. As for time point: proximal margin of the surgical specimen (macroscopically non-inflamed). Profiling relied on immunoSEQ multiplex PCR, and the TCRdb table lists in-frame clones only, not all of them. The sample contains approximately 7,800 clones, roughly 78% of which appear only once. The source material was ileal tissue. Source of these receptors: an adult with Crohn's disease.

The chain combines TRBV28 with TRBJ2-7; tentatively, D is TRBD2 (6 bases). CDR3 length: 12 amino acids. The germline V gene encodes CDR1 MDHEN and CDR2 SYDVKM. V was pared by 10 bases and J by 5 bases, with 15 bases between. The CDR3: CATTSLSDEQYF. The DNA for the CDR3 is TGTGCCACCACTAGCCTGAGCGACGAGCAGTACTTC.

This chain connects TRBV6-5 to TRBJ2-7; the D gene is possibly TRBD2 (6 bases). CDR1 MNHEY and CDR2 SVGAGI come from the germline V gene. The CDR3 has 15 amino acids. V dropped 2 bases and J dropped 1 base, with 12 bases sitting between them. CDR3 coding DNA: TGTGCCAGCAGTTACGACACTCGGGGGTCCTACGAGCAGTACTTC. It encodes CASSYDTRGSYEQYF.

A remark on this clone: A read error may produce the germline difference seen at one junction end. The chain recombines TRBV6-6 with TRBJ2-3; tentatively, D is TRBD2 (7 bases). Per germline, CDR1 MNHNY and CDR2 SVGAGI (reference sequence). The CDR3 spans 14 residues. The CDR3 spells CASSYSELGREGDF. For the CDR3, the DNA is TGTGCCAGCAGTTACTCGGAGCTGGGCAGGGAGGGGGATTTT.

This chain links TRBV5-1 with TRBJ1-2; D is possibly TRBD1 (5 bases). This CDR3 region has 12 residues. Germline assignment: CDR1 SGHRS and CDR2 YFSETQ. V lost 4 bases and J lost 4, with 8 bases in between. For the CDR3, the DNA is TGCGCCAGCAGCAAAGACAGCTATGGCTACACCTTC. Its protein is CASSKDSYGYTF.

The chain has TRBV18 and TRBJ2-7; 7 positions match TRBD1. After removal of 3 bases from V and 7 bases from J, the junction contained 9 bases not matched to a gene. Looked up from germline, CDR1 is KGHSH and CDR2 is LQKENI. The CDR3 runs to 14 residues. The CDR3 DNA reads TGTGCCAGCTCACCGAACAGGGGCCAAGGAGAGCAGTACTTC. Its protein is CASSPNRGQGEQYF.

The V call is TRBV11-3, the J call TRBJ1-2, with 7 nucleotides matching TRBD1. V was pared by 3 bases and J by 2 bases, with 3 bases of the junction left unmatched. CDR3 length: 14 residues. Germline values: CDR1 SGHNT, CDR2 YENEEA. The chain's CDR3 is CASSLGQLNYGYTF. The CDR3 DNA reads TGTGCCAGCAGCTTGGGACAGCTAAACTATGGCTACACCTTC.

This chain uses TRBV29-1 with TRBJ1-2; D ambiguous. Trimming cost V 3 bases and J 9 bases, with 14 bases left between them. CDR1 is SQVTM, CDR2 ANQGSEA, per germline. The CDR3 length is 12 residues. CDR3 amino acids: CSVEYNPLSYTF. CDR3 bases: TGCAGCGTTGAGTATAACCCCCTTAGCTACACCTTC.

The chain employs TRBV5-4 and TRBJ1-2; no definite D call. This CDR3 is built from 14 residues. Trimming cost V 1 base and J 6 bases, with 13 bases left between them. Germline V gives CDR1 SGHNT, CDR2 YYREEE (reference sequence). As DNA, the CDR3 is TGTGCCAGCAGCTTGATTACTGGGCCGGATGGCTACACCTTC. This translates into CASSLITGPDGYTF. Complete variable domain (other parts from reference TRBV5-4 and TRBJ1-2): ETGVTQSPTHLIKTRGQQVTLRCSSQSGHNTVSWYQQALGQGPQFIFQYYREEENGRGNFPPRFSGLQFPNYSSELNVNALELDDSALYLCASSLITGPDGYTFGSGTRLTVV.

The chain has TRBV15 and TRBJ1-2; 12 bases fit TRBD1. The trim removed 3 bases at V and 7 bases at J, leaving 6 bases unmatched. Germline CDR1 is LNHNV and CDR2 is YYDKDF (reference sequence). CDR3 length equals 15 residues. DNA for the CDR3: TGTGCCACCAGCAGGGGACAGGGGGCGCTCTCTGGCTACACCTTC. Translated: CATSRGQGALSGYTF.

V is TRBV2 and J is TRBJ2-5; the D is unclear. The CDR3 runs to 12 residues. Germline V gene sequence: CDR1 SNHLY, CDR2 FYNNEI. Trimming took off 2 bases at V and 7 bases at J, with 8 bases between the two ends. CDR3 bases: TGTGCCAGCAGTGAAACCGGAACGACCCAGTACTTC. Translation: CASSETGTTQYF.

The J gene is TRBJ2-7, the V gene TRBV5-6; no reliable D call. Looked up from germline, CDR1 is SGHDT and CDR2 is YYEEEE. The CDR3 has 13 residues. The ends were cut back, 3 bases at V and 11 bases at J, with 18 bases in the middle. The CDR3 spells CASSYGAGNREYF. As DNA, the CDR3 is TGTGCCAGCAGCTATGGAGCTGGGAATCGAGAGTACTTC.

The V gene is TRBV4-1, the J gene TRBJ2-7; D gene ambiguous. This CDR3 is 15 amino acids long. Looked up from germline, CDR1 is MGHRA and CDR2 is YSYEKL. V was pared by 1 base and J by 7 bases, with 17 bases between. In DNA form, the CDR3 reads TGCGCCAGCAGCCAAGCCGCGAACGGCCGTGGAGAGCAGTACTTC. Amino acids: CASSQAANGRGEQYF.

The chain recombines TRBV7-2 with TRBJ2-2, with TRBD1 identical over 7 bases. The germline V gene has CDR1 SGHTA and CDR2 FQGNSA. The CDR3 extends over 14 amino acids. Losses at the gene ends were 5 bases for V and 4 bases for J; bases not matched to a gene: 4. The CDR3 nucleotides read TGTGCCAGCAGCCCGGGACAGCTCACCGGGGAGCTGTTTTTT. It is translated as CASSPGQLTGELFF.

The chain links TRBV7-7 to TRBJ2-5, with a tentative D call TRBD2 (6 bases). V shed 3 bases and J shed 3 bases, with 8 bases lying between them. The CDR3 loop spans 13 amino acids. Germline CDR1 and CDR2: SSHAT and FNYEAQ (reference sequence). Here the CDR3 DNA reads TGTGCCAGCAGCTTTAAGCGGGAAGAGACCCAGTACTTC. Its protein is CASSFKREETQYF.

The V gene is TRBV12-2, the J gene TRBJ1-1. TRBV12-2 constitutes a pseudogene. This CDR3 has 13 residues. Here the CDR3 DNA reads TGTGCAAGTCGCTCCACCTCCGCCCCTGAAGCTTTCTTT. Its translation is CASRSTSAPEAFF.

The rearrangement links TRBV28 to TRBJ1-1; the D gene is possibly TRBD1 (5 bases). V lost 8 bases to trimming and J lost 10 bases, with 23 bases between them. The V gene's germline CDR1 is MDHEN and CDR2 SYDVKM. This CDR3 comprises 14 residues. The CDR3 loop is CASRGEGTRLAAFF. The CDR3 DNA reads as TGTGCCAGCCGTGGGGAGGGGACGCGGCTTGCAGCTTTCTTT.

The rearrangement links TRBV28 to TRBJ1-1; D perhaps matches TRBD1 (6 bases). The V end lost 6 bases, the J end lost 3 bases, and 20 bases lay between the germline ends. The CDR3 runs 16 residues. Per the germline V gene, CDR1 is MDHEN and CDR2 is SYDVKM. CDR3 bases: TGTGCCAGCAGGACCCCGCAGGGGTTGGGGGACACTGAAGCTTTCTTT. Protein product: CASRTPQGLGDTEAFF.

The chain couples TRBV28 to TRBJ1-5, with D unresolved. V was clipped by 5 bases and J by 4 bases, with 21 bases between them. Looked up from germline, CDR1 is MDHEN and CDR2 is SYDVKM. The CDR3 runs 17 residues. CDR3 nucleotides: TGTGCCAGCAGTCCCCGACCCTCAAATATATTAAATCAGCCCCAGCATTTT. Translated, it gives CASSPRPSNILNQPQHF.

This clone qualifies as medium-sized (0.01 to 0.1%). In the same sample, other DNA sequences code for this CDR3. The gene calls are TRBV28 and TRBJ1-1; tentative D call: TRBD1 (5 bases). The CDR3 contains 14 residues. The germline gives CDR1 MDHEN, CDR2 SYDVKM. V gave up 5 bases and J gave up 0 bases, with 10 bases separating them. The CDR3 protein is CASSRAGLNTEAFF. The DNA of the CDR3 is TGTGCCAGCAGTCGCGCAGGGCTGAACACTGAAGCTTTCTTT.

V gene TRBV20-1 combines with J gene TRBJ2-1, with a tentative D call TRBD2 (6 bases). The CDR3 consists of 11 residues. Between the trimmed V and J ends, which lost 4 bases and 10 bases, there was a span of 11 bases. Germline values: CDR1 DFQATT, CDR2 SNEGSKA (reference sequence). CDR3 in amino acids: CSATPRGEQFF. CDR3 bases: TGCAGTGCTACACCCCGGGGGGAGCAGTTCTTC.

The rearrangement uses TRBV6-4 and TRBJ2-3; 11 bases line up with TRBD2. V dropped 3 bases and J dropped 4; count of bases not matched to a gene: 3. This CDR3 has 15 residues. Germline V CDR1 and CDR2: MRHNA, SNTAGT. The CDR3 nucleotides read TGTGCCAGCAGTGAAGCTAGCGGGGGGCCAGATACGCAGTATTTT. This gives the protein CASSEASGGPDTQYF.